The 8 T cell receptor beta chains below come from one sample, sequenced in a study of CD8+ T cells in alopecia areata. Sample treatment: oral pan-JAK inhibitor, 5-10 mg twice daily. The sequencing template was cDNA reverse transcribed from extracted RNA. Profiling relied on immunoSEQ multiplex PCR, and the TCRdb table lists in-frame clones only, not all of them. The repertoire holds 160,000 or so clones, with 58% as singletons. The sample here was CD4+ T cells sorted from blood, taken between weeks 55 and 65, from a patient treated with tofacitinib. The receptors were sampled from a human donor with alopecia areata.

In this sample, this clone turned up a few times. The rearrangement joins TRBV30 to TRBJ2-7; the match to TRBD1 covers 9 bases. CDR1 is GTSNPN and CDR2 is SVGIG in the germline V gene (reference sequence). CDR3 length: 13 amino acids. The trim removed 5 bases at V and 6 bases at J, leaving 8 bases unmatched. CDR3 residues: CAWGGQGGREQYF. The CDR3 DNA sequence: TGTGCCTGGGGGGGACAGGGCGGTCGCGAGCAGTACTTC.

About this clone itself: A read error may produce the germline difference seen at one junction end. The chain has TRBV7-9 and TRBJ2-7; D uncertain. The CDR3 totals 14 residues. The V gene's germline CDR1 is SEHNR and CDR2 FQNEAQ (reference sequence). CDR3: CASSLSTVSFEQYF. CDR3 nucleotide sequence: TGTGCCAGCAGCTTATCAACGGTATCCTTCGAGCAGTACTTC.

The CDR3 DNA sequence: TGTGCCAGCAGTGAGGGTACCTACCGACTGTTTTTT. Protein product: CASSEGTYRLFF. The rearrangement uses TRBV25-1 and TRBJ1-4; D not resolved. The V gene lost 3 bases and the J gene lost 13 bases, with 12 bases spanning the gap. This CDR3 is built from 12 residues. Germline V gene lookup returns CDR1 MGHDK and CDR2 SYGVNS.

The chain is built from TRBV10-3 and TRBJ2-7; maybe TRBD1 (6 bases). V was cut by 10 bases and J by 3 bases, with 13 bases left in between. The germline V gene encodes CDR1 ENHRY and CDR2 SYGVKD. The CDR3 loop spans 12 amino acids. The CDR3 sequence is CATLGQYYEQYF. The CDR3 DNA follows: TGTGCCACCCTAGGACAGTACTACGAGCAGTACTTC.

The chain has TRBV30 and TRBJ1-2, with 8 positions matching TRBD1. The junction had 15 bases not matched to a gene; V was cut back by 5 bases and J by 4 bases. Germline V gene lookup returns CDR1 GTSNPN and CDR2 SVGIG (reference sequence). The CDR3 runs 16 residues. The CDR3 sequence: CAWPSGPGTGTYGYTF. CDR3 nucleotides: TGTGCCTGGCCCTCCGGTCCCGGGACAGGTACCTATGGCTACACCTTC.

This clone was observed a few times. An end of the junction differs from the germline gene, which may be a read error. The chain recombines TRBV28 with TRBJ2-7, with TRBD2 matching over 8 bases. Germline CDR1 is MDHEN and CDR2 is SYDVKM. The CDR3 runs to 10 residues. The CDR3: CASSLPGGDF. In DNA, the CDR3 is TGTGCCAGCAGTTTGCCGGGAGGGGACTTC.

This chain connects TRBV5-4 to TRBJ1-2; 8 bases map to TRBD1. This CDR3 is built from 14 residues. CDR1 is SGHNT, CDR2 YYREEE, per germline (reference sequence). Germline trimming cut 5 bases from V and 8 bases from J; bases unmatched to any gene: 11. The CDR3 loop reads CASSNPQGAGGYTF. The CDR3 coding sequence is TGTGCCAGCAGTAACCCCCAGGGGGCGGGAGGCTACACCTTC.

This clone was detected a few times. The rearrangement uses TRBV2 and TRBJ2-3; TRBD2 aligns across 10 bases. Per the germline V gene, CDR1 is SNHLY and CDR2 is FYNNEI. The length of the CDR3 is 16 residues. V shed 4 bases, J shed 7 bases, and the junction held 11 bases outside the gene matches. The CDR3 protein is CASSGEVAGGAYTQYF. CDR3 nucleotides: TGTGCCAGCAGTGGCGAGGTAGCGGGGGGTGCCTATACGCAGTATTTT. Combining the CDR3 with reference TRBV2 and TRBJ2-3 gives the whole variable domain EPEVTQTPSHQVTQMGQEVILRCVPISNHLYFYWYRQILGQKVEFLVSFYNNEISEKSEIFDDQFSVERPDGSNFTLKIRSTKLEDSAMYFCASSGEVAGGAYTQYFGPGTRLTVL.